A selection of T cell receptor beta chains follows, all from one sample in a study of read filtering for tumor transcriptome and immune sequencing. Each CDR3 protein gets one entry after TCRdb re-called the reads with MiXCR. The repertoire has 30,000 to 45,000 distinct CDR3 sequences, roughly 13% of them found once; the top ten carry roughly 35%. Source material: a population of CD138-negative cells sorted from bone marrow. The receptors were gathered from a donor aged 40 or over with multiple myeloma. Both conserved end residues are part of each CDR3. The D gene is left open where the match is weak. Clone size is given for some rows only: seen once, a few or many times, or a class if the clone is expanded.

j_call clone_size v_call d_call cdr3_aa cdr3_nt
TRBJ1-1 NA TRBV29-1 NA CSVVRTNTEAFF TGCAGCGTTGTAAGGACGAACACTGAAGCTTTCTTT
TRBJ2-1 many TRBV20-1 NA CSAHTGTSYNEQFF TGCAGTGCCCATACAGGAACGTCCTACAATGAGCAGTTCTTC
TRBJ2-1 many TRBV6-2/TRBV6-3 TRBD1 CASSHRDRFFNEQFF TGTGCCAGCAGTCACCGGGACAGGTTCTTCAATGAGCAGTTCTTC
TRBJ2-7 many TRBV28 NA CASEGYEQYF TGTGCCAGCGAGGGATACGAGCAGTACTTC
TRBJ2-7 NA TRBV12-3/TRBV12-4 TRBD2 CASSPGLAGSYEQYF TGTGCCAGCAGTCCCGGACTAGCGGGGAGTTACGAGCAGTACTTC
TRBJ1-6 many TRBV20-1 TRBD1 CSARTGTGVYNSPLHF TGCAGTGCTCGGACCGGGACAGGGGTCTATAATTCACCCCTCCACTTT
TRBJ1-2 many TRBV27 NA CASRRTDKVLGYTF TGTGCCAGTCGTAGGACAGACAAGGTCCTTGGCTACACCTTC
TRBJ1-3 few TRBV6-5 NA CASSYGVGSSGNTIYF TGTGCCAGCAGTTACGGAGTTGGATCCTCTGGAAACACCATATATTTT
TRBJ2-1 many TRBV4-3 NA CASSQDAARSNEQFF TGCGCCAGCAGCCAAGATGCGGCCAGAAGCAATGAGCAGTTCTTC
TRBJ1-1 many TRBV7-9 NA CASSRNTEAFF TGTGCCAGCAGCCGGAACACTGAAGCTTTCTTT
TRBJ1-1 many TRBV6-5 TRBD1 CASSYSATGGDTEAFF TGTGCCAGCAGTTACTCGGCGACAGGGGGTGACACTGAAGCTTTCTTT
TRBJ2-1 many TRBV29-1 TRBD2 CSVAAGVGEQFF TGCAGCGTTGCGGCGGGAGTAGGGGAGCAGTTCTTC
TRBJ1-1 many TRBV29-1 TRBD1 CSVYRGMNTEAFF TGCAGCGTTTACAGGGGAATGAACACTGAAGCTTTCTTT
TRBJ2-1 many TRBV29-1 TRBD2 CSAARLAESYNEQFF TGCAGCGCCGCCCGACTAGCGGAATCCTACAATGAGCAGTTCTTC
TRBJ1-4 many TRBV29-1 TRBD1 CSVELGQNNEKLFF TGCAGCGTTGAATTGGGACAGAATAATGAAAAACTGTTTTTT
TRBJ2-3 many TRBV15 NA CATSRSRSVTDTQYF TGTGCCACCAGCAGGAGCCGATCAGTGACAGATACGCAGTATTTT
TRBJ2-1 many TRBV2 TRBD1 CASNIQGPHEQFF TGTGCCAGCAATATACAGGGGCCCCATGAGCAGTTCTTC
TRBJ1-5 NA TRBV6-6 NA CASSSRGRNQPQHF TGTGCCAGCAGTTCTAGGGGGAGAAATCAGCCCCAGCATTTT
TRBJ1-1 many TRBV29-1 NA CSVPGETENTEAFF TGCAGCGTCCCTGGGGAAACAGAGAACACTGAAGCTTTCTTT
TRBJ2-1 medium-sized TRBV20-1 TRBD2 CSARLADNEQFF TGCAGTGCTAGACTAGCGGACAATGAGCAGTTCTTC
TRBJ1-1 many TRBV2 NA CASSEADGYEAFF TGTGCCAGCAGTGAAGCCGACGGGTATGAAGCTTTCTTT
TRBJ1-5 many TRBV29-1 NA CSVVDGNQPQHF TGCAGCGTCGTGGACGGGAATCAGCCCCAGCATTTT
TRBJ2-7 many TRBV20-1 TRBD2 CSARGVTAGVPSYEQYF TGCAGTGCTAGGGGAGTAACCGCGGGGGTCCCTTCCTACGAGCAGTACTTC
TRBJ2-7 many TRBV7-2 NA CASSAALGAYEQYF TGTGCCAGCAGCGCGGCGCTAGGGGCCTACGAGCAGTACTTC
TRBJ2-4 NA TRBV5-1 TRBD1 CASSSAGQVSKNIQHF TGCGCCAGCAGCTCCGCGGGACAGGTCTCAAAGAACATTCAGCACTTC
TRBJ2-1 many TRBV7-2 TRBD2 CASSFSAGGLGEQFF TGTGCCAGCAGCTTCTCAGCGGGAGGGCTGGGTGAGCAGTTCTTC
TRBJ1-5 few TRBV10-2 TRBD1 CASSDGQGRQSNQPQHF TGCGCCAGCAGTGATGGACAGGGCAGGCAAAGCAATCAGCCCCAGCATTTT
TRBJ2-7 NA TRBV29-1 NA CSVAAPGRAYEQYF TGCAGCGTTGCGGCTCCGGGACGGGCCTACGAGCAGTACTTC
TRBJ1-1 many TRBV28 NA CASSSQYRANTEAFF TGTGCCAGCAGTTCCCAGTACAGGGCGAACACTGAAGCTTTCTTT
TRBJ2-4 NA TRBV12-3/TRBV12-4 NA CARSSSALAKNIQYF TGTGCCCGCAGTTCAAGCGCCTTAGCCAAAAACATTCAGTACTTC
TRBJ1-2 few TRBV6-2/TRBV6-3 NA CASSYSQIHPSGYTF TGTGCCAGCAGTTATTCCCAGATACATCCGAGTGGCTACACCTTC
TRBJ1-2 NA TRBV6-5 NA CASGKGPYGYTF TGTGCCAGCGGAAAGGGCCCCTATGGCTACACCTTC
TRBJ1-6 many TRBV30 NA CACRWGVSSPLHF TGTGCCTGCCGCTGGGGGGTGAGTTCACCCCTCCACTTT
TRBJ2-1 many TRBV5-1 NA CASSLTTPNEQFF TGCGCCAGCAGCTTGACGACTCCCAATGAGCAGTTCTTC
TRBJ2-2 NA TRBV6-1 TRBD2 CASSEAVAGGANTGELFF TGTGCCAGCAGTGAAGCAGTAGCGGGAGGGGCGAACACCGGGGAGCTGTTTTTT
TRBJ2-5 NA TRBV7-2 NA CASSLEEQPRGTQYF TGTGCCAGCAGCTTAGAGGAACAGCCTCGAGGGACCCAGTACTTC
TRBJ2-2 NA TRBV11-2 NA CASSLGPSGGELFF TGTGCCAGCAGCTTGGGTCCCAGTGGCGGGGAGCTGTTTTTT
TRBJ2-6 NA TRBV21-1 NA CASRGGQGVLLSGANVLTF TGTGCCAGCAGGGGTGGACAGGGAGTTCTTCTCTCTGGGGCCAACGTCCTGACTTTC
TRBJ2-7 many TRBV21-1 NA CASSTGDSVPRAKDEQYF TGTGCCAGCAGCACCGGGGACTCTGTACCTCGGGCCAAGGACGAGCAGTACTTC
TRBJ2-1 many TRBV4-1 NA CASSQGQSSYNEQFF TGCGCCAGCAGCCAAGGACAGAGCTCCTACAATGAGCAGTTCTTC
TRBJ2-2 many TRBV4-1 NA CASSQEVASAGELFF TGCGCCAGCAGCCAAGAGGTAGCTAGCGCCGGGGAGCTGTTTTTT
TRBJ2-1 many TRBV19 TRBD1 CASSALTGTGSEQFF TGTGCCAGTAGTGCGTTAACCGGGACAGGCAGCGAGCAGTTCTTC
TRBJ1-5 few TRBV5-1 NA CASSSEQVPGKWQPQHF TGCGCCAGCAGCTCGGAACAGGTTCCGGGTAAGTGGCAGCCCCAGCATTTT